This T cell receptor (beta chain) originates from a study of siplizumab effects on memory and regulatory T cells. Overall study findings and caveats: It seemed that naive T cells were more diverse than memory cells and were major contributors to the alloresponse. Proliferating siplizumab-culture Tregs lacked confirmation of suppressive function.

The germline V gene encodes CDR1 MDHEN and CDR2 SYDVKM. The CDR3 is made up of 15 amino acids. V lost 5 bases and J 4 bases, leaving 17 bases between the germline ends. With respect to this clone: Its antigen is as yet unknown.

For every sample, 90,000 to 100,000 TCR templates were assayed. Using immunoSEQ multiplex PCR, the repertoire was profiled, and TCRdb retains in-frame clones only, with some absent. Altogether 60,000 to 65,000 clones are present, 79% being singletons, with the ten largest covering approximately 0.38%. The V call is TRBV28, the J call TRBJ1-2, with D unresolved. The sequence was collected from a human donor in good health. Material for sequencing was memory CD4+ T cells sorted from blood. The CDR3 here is CASSPARTVGYGYTF. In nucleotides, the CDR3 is TGTGCCAGCAGTCCCGCGCGAACAGTCGGCTATGGCTACACCTTC.